The 8 T cell receptor beta chains given below trace back to one sample, sequenced in a study of shared clonotypes between healthy human individuals. Using immunoSEQ multiplex PCR, the repertoire was profiled, and TCRdb retains in-frame clones only, with some absent. This table holds about a million clones, about 80% found once. The sequenced material came from memory CD4+ T cells from PBMCs. Noted subset: CD45RA-negative fraction. All receptors come from a man aged 18 to 30 in good health. Some clones in this sample may be carry-over from other donors' samples.

This clone was observed a single time. The chain is built from TRBV6-1 and TRBJ1-3; D uncertain. The germline V gene has CDR1 MNHNS and CDR2 SASEGT. The V end was cut by 8 bases, the J end by 4 bases, with 18 bases between. This CDR3 region has 15 residues. CDR3 sequence reads: CASGPFGGLGNTIYF. The CDR3 DNA is TGTGCCAGCGGGCCTTTTGGCGGCTTAGGAAACACCATATATTTT.

Points on this clone: The same CDR3 also results from other DNA sequences found in this sample. J is TRBJ2-7 and V is TRBV29-1, with unresolved D. The germline gives CDR1 SQVTM, CDR2 ANQGSEA. V lost 4 bases and J lost 0, with 4 bases in between. This CDR3 comprises 11 residues. The CDR3 region has the DNA TGCAGCGTTGGGGACTCCTACGAGCAGTACTTC. Protein sequence: CSVGDSYEQYF.

Worth noting for this clone: The sample contains more than one DNA sequence encoding this CDR3. The CDR3 DNA follows: TGTGCCAGCAGCTTCGGACTAGCGGGACTAGAGACCCAGTACTTC. Protein product: CASSFGLAGLETQYF. The rearrangement links TRBV7-2 to TRBJ2-5, with 12 bases lining up with TRBD2. V was pared by 3 bases and J by 4 bases, with 3 bases of the junction left unmatched. CDR1 is SGHTA, CDR2 FQGNSA, per germline. CDR3 size: 15 residues.

V and J are TRBV28 and TRBJ2-3; D gene uncertain. Germline lookup yields CDR1 MDHEN and CDR2 SYDVKM. The V and J ends lost 7 bases and 0 bases respectively, with 14 bases between them. CDR3 length equals 15 residues. The DNA of the CDR3 is TGTGCCAGCACCCCGACACAGACTAGCACAGATACGCAGTATTTT. Its translation is CASTPTQTSTDTQYF.

This clone turned up a few times. V usage is TRBV6-5 and J usage is TRBJ2-5; TRBD1 aligns across 7 bases. The DNA end lines up better with TRBJ2-7; the J call may be wrong. The CDR3 has 11 residues. CDR1 is MNHEY, CDR2 SVGAGI, per germline. The CDR3 spells CATKGAGEQYF. The CDR3 bases are TGTGCCACCAAGGGGGCTGGCGAGCAGTACTTC.

Note on this clone: The identical CDR3 is also encoded by other nucleotide sequences in the sample. The gene calls are TRBV25-1 and TRBJ2-2, with D possibly TRBD2 on 6 matching bases. The CDR3 is 14 residues long. Germline CDR1 MGHDK, CDR2 SYGVNS. Trimming removed 2 bases from V and 3 bases from J, with 7 bases in between. This chain's CDR3 is CASSEAGYTGELFF. CDR3 nucleotides: TGTGCCAGCAGTGAAGCGGGATACACCGGGGAGCTGTTTTTT.

The CDR3 sequence: CSVGDGVLNTEAFF. As DNA, the CDR3 is TGCAGCGTTGGGGACGGGGTCCTGAACACTGAAGCTTTCTTT. J is TRBJ1-1 and V is TRBV29-1, with D possibly being TRBD1 (5 bases). With 4 bases removed from V and 0 bases from J, the gap between germline ends came to 12 bases. Germline V gene sequence: CDR1 SQVTM, CDR2 ANQGSEA. CDR3 length equals 14 residues.

A few counts support this clone. This sequence joins TRBV10-3 and TRBJ2-5, with D hard to call. The V end was cut by 7 bases, the J end by 0 bases, with 9 bases between. The CDR3 is made up of 13 amino acids. CDR1 is ENHRY, CDR2 SYGVKD, per germline. The CDR3 nucleotides are TGTGCCATCAACTCGAGAAACCAAGAGACCCAGTACTTC. Translating it yields CAINSRNQETQYF.